Below, 22 T cell receptor beta chains from the same sample are listed, as sequenced in a study of blood T cells in healthy people across ages. The second PCR ran about 6 to 11 cycles with a sample-barcoded 5' primer and J-beta primers. TCRdb reprocessed the 5' RACE reads with MiXCR, giving one entry per CDR3 protein. The table records 980,000 or so distinct CDR3 sequences, 48% of them present only once. The specimen sequenced was blood. These receptors all come from a man younger than 40 in good health.

In this sample, this clonotype turned up many times. V is TRBV29-1 and J is TRBJ2-5; D gene unclear. Trimming pared 4 bases from V and 2 bases from J, leaving 8 bases between. Germline-derived CDR1 and CDR2 are SQVTM and ANQGSEA. This CDR3 contains 12 residues. CDR3: CSVVSDQETQYF. CDR3 nucleotides: TGCAGCGTTGTAAGCGATCAAGAGACCCAGTACTTC.

This clonotype has only a few counts. The chain employs TRBV6-6 and TRBJ1-1, with TRBD1 as a possible D gene (5 bases). Between the trimmed V and J ends, which lost 8 bases and 11 bases, there was a span of 12 bases. Germline CDR1 is MNHNY and CDR2 is SVGAGI (reference sequence). This CDR3 has 10 amino acids. DNA of the CDR3: TGTGCCAGCCGGGGGGGTTCGGCTTTCTTT. This codes for CASRGGSAFF.

The gene calls are TRBV11-2 and TRBJ2-1, with 8 bases identical to TRBD1. The CDR3 covers 15 residues. V lost 5 bases and J lost 3; bases outside the gene matches: 6. The germline V gene encodes CDR1 SGHAT and CDR2 FQNNGV. CDR3 nucleotide sequence: TGTGCCAGCAGCCTCCTGACAGGGGACTACAATGAGCAGTTCTTC. Translated: CASSLLTGDYNEQFF.

The chain is built from TRBV10-3 and TRBJ2-1; 8 bases line up with TRBD2. The CDR3 has 13 amino acids. Germline trimming cut 8 bases from V and 7 bases from J; bases unmatched to any gene: 7. Germline CDR1 ENHRY, CDR2 SYGVKD. CDR3 loop: CAIGELADNEQFF. The CDR3 DNA is TGTGCCATCGGCGAACTAGCGGATAATGAGCAGTTCTTC.

V gene TRBV27 combines with J gene TRBJ1-4; tentatively, D is TRBD1 (5 bases). The CDR3 length is 14 residues. Germline loops: CDR1 MNHEY, CDR2 SMNVEV (reference sequence). V was cut by 4 bases and J by 5 bases, with 11 bases left in between. As DNA, the CDR3 is TGTGCCAGCAGTTCAGGGCGCCCCAATGAAAAACTGTTTTTT. This codes for CASSSGRPNEKLFF. The complete variable domain, with remaining parts taken from reference TRBV27 and TRBJ1-4, reads EAQVTQNPRYLITVTGKKLTVTCSQNMNHEYMSWYRQDPGLGLRQIYYSMNVEVTDKGDVPEGYKVSRKEKRNFPLILESPSPNQTSLYFCASSSGRPNEKLFFGSGTQLSVL.

On this clonotype: The junction departs from germline at one end; a sequencing error may be responsible. The CDR3, as DNA: TGTGCTAGCAGCTTAAACCAGGGGGCATCAGAAGGTTGGACCCAGTACTTC. It specifies CASSLNQGASEGWTQYF. The gene calls are TRBV7-7 and TRBJ2-5; TRBD1 matches at 8 bases. The CDR3 extends over 17 amino acids. Germline CDR1 reads SSHAT; CDR2 reads FNYEAQ (reference sequence).

The chain links TRBV5-6 to TRBJ2-7; D is ambiguous. Germline assignment: CDR1 SGHDT and CDR2 YYEEEE. There are 13 residues in the CDR3. V was cut by 3 bases and J by 5 bases, with 12 bases left in between. Here the CDR3 DNA reads TGTGCCAGCAGCTCGCCGTGGGGTCACGAGCAGTACTTC. Translating it yields CASSSPWGHEQYF.

V usage is TRBV5-1 and J usage is TRBJ2-1; D is perhaps TRBD2 (5 bases). This CDR3 is built from 14 residues. Germline CDR1 and CDR2: SGHRS and YFSETQ. V gave up 4 bases and J gave up 8 bases, with 16 bases separating them. The CDR3 sequence: CASSPRTPPHEQFF. The CDR3 nucleotides read TGCGCCAGCAGCCCGCGGACTCCACCCCATGAGCAGTTCTTC.

The table lists this clonotype with a few counts. The chain joins TRBV13 to TRBJ2-7, with 9 bases aligning to TRBD1. After removal of 1 base from V and 3 bases from J, the junction contained 7 bases not matched to a gene. The germline CDR1 and CDR2 sequences are PRHDT and FYEKMQ (reference sequence). The CDR3 totals 16 residues. CDR3 DNA sequence: TGTGCCAGCAGCTTAGAAGGGACAGGGAAAGGCTACGAGCAGTACTTC. It yields the protein CASSLEGTGKGYEQYF. Full variable domain (missing parts from reference TRBV13 and TRBJ2-7): AAGVIQSPRHLIKEKRETATLKCYPIPRHDTVYWYQQGPGQDPQFLISFYEKMQSDKGSIPDRFSAQQFSDYHSELNMSSLELGDSALYFCASSLEGTGKGYEQYFGPGTRLTVT.

The chain uses TRBV30 and TRBJ2-5; D is unresolved. The CDR3 length is 13 residues. V lost 7 bases and J lost 5, with 17 bases in between. Germline CDR1 GTSNPN, CDR2 SVGIG (reference sequence). CDR3 protein: CALERRLRETQYF. The CDR3 DNA reads TGTGCCTTAGAAAGGCGATTGAGGGAGACCCAGTACTTC. The entire variable domain, with the rest obtained from reference TRBV30 and TRBJ2-5, is as follows: SQTIHQWPATLVQPVGSPLSLECTVEGTSNPNLYWYRQAAGRGLQLLFYSVGIGQISSEVPQNLSASRPQDRQFILSSKKLLLSDSGFYLCALERRLRETQYFGPGTRLLVL.

The chain recombines TRBV6-2 or TRBV6-3 with TRBJ1-1; no definite D call. V dropped 7 bases and J dropped 3 bases, with 9 bases sitting between them. The CDR3 runs 12 residues. From germline, CDR1 is MNHEY and CDR2 SVGEGT. The CDR3 bases are TGTGCCAGCACCGACAAGTACACTGAAGCTTTCTTT. Amino acid sequence: CASTDKYTEAFF.

This chain connects TRBV9 to TRBJ2-1, with 8 bases that match TRBD2. Germline V CDR1 and CDR2: SGDLS, YYNGEE. Trimming removed 4 bases from V and 7 bases from J; junction bases left unmatched: 13. The CDR3 covers 16 residues. This chain's CDR3 is CASSPERLAPLNEQFF. The CDR3 region has the DNA TGTGCCAGCAGCCCCGAGAGACTAGCGCCCTTAAATGAGCAGTTCTTC.

The chain combines TRBV5-1 with TRBJ2-7; D possibly matches TRBD1 or TRBD2 (5 bases each). This CDR3 contains 17 residues. The V end was cut by 4 bases, the J end by 3 bases, with 23 bases between. Germline V CDR1 and CDR2: SGHRS, YFSETQ. CDR3 bases: TGCGCCAGCAGCCCGCACGATATCCGGGACGTAGACTACGAGCAGTACTTC. This encodes CASSPHDIRDVDYEQYF.

This clonotype was detected only a few times. The V and J genes are TRBV12-3 or TRBV12-4 and TRBJ2-1; no firm D call. V gave up 5 bases and J gave up 4 bases, with 18 bases separating them. The CDR3 contains 16 residues. The CDR3 nucleotides are TGTGCCAGCAGTACCCCACTAAAGCTCGGGTACAATGAGCAGTTCTTC. Amino acids: CASSTPLKLGYNEQFF.

This clonotype has just a few counts. The rearrangement uses TRBV28 and TRBJ2-3; 8 bases map to TRBD1. The CDR3 contains 13 residues. CDR1 is MDHEN and CDR2 is SYDVKM in the germline V gene. Germline trimming cut 8 bases from V and 1 base from J; bases unmatched to any gene: 2. The CDR3 coding sequence is TGTGCCAGCGGACAGGGTGGCACAGATACGCAGTATTTT. Its translation is CASGQGGTDTQYF.

This clonotype was counted once. The chain joins TRBV6-2 or TRBV6-3 to TRBJ1-2; D ambiguous. V shed 5 bases and J shed 0 bases, with 7 bases lying between them. This CDR3 spans 13 amino acids. Germline V gene lookup returns CDR1 MNHEY and CDR2 SVGEGT. The chain's CDR3 is CASSDGANYGYTF. The DNA of the CDR3 is TGTGCCAGCAGTGACGGGGCTAACTATGGCTACACCTTC.

This clonotype was seen only a few times. This chain uses TRBV7-3 with TRBJ2-1; TRBD2 agrees at 9 bases. The CDR3 consists of 15 residues. Germline assignment: CDR1 SGHTA and CDR2 FQGTGA. V was pared by 7 bases and J by 4 bases, with 8 bases of the junction left unmatched. The CDR3 loop reads CASTERSGGYNEQFF. The CDR3 DNA sequence: TGTGCCAGCACCGAGCGTAGCGGGGGATACAATGAGCAGTTCTTC.

Notes on this clonotype: Compared with germline, one end of the junction differs, possibly owing to a read error. This chain connects TRBV5-5 to TRBJ1-2, with TRBD1 as a possible D gene (6 bases). The CDR3 loop spans 14 amino acids. Germline V gene data show CDR1 as SGHKS and CDR2 as YYEKEE (reference sequence). CDR3 protein: CASSWTDLNYGHTF. Here the CDR3 DNA reads TGTGCCAGCAGCTGGACAGACTTGAACTATGGCCACACCTTC.

The table lists this clonotype with a count of one. A much larger clone lies a single base off, so this may be a read error. V is TRBV7-9 and J is TRBJ2-3; D might be TRBD2 (6 bases). Germline CDR1 reads SEHNR; CDR2 reads FQNEAQ (reference sequence). Trimming removed 2 bases at V and 3 bases at J, with 18 bases between. CDR3 length equals 17 residues. The CDR3 nucleotides read TGTGCCAGCAGCTTAATCGTGGAGGGGACTTTGACAGATACGCAGTATTTT. As protein: CASSLIVEGTLTDTQYF.

The V and J genes are TRBV18 and TRBJ2-1; 7 bases are a match to TRBD1. Germline V gives CDR1 KGHSH, CDR2 LQKENI. V shed 6 bases and J 7 bases; nucleotides not matched to a gene: 9. The CDR3 length is 14 residues. The CDR3 DNA follows: TGTGCCAGCTCCACAGGGGCACCTCGGAATGAGCAGTTCTTC. The encoded protein is CASSTGAPRNEQFF.

This clonotype was counted a few times. The chain couples TRBV4-3 to TRBJ1-2, with D tentatively TRBD1 (6 bases). Germline CDR1 LGHNA, CDR2 YSLEER. The V and J ends lost 3 bases and 2 bases respectively, with 25 bases between them. The CDR3 runs to 19 residues. CDR3 coding DNA: TGCGCCAGCAGCCAGGAGCGAGGGGGAATGAAACTGGTAAACTATGGCTACACCTTC. This encodes CASSQERGGMKLVNYGYTF.

The gene calls are TRBV18 and TRBJ2-7; the match to TRBD1 covers 8 bases. Germline-derived CDR1 and CDR2 are KGHSH and LQKENI. The CDR3 totals 13 residues. V shed 6 bases, J shed 7 bases, and the junction held 8 bases outside the gene matches. The CDR3 sequence is CASSPDRVQEQYF. The CDR3 DNA reads as TGTGCCAGCTCTCCGGACAGGGTTCAAGAGCAGTACTTC.